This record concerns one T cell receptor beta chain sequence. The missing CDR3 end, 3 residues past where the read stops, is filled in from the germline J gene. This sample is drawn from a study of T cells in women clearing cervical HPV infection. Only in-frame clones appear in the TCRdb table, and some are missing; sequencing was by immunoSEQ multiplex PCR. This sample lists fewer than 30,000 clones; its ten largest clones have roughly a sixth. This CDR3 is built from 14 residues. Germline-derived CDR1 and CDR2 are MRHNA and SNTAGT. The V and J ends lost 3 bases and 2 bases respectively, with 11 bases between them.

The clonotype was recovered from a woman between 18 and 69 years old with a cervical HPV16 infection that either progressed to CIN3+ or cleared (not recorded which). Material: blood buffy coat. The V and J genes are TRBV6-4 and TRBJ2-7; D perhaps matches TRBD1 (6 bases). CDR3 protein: CASSEGPGAYEQYF. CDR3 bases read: TGTGCCAGCAGTGAAGGCCCAGGGGCCTACGAG.